These 25 T cell receptor beta chains were sequenced from one sample in a study of blood T cell repertoires in COVID-19. Data came from immunoSEQ multiplex PCR; TCRdb stores just in-frame clones and leaves some out. The data hold roughly 460,000 clones, with about 87% observed a single time. Sequences were obtained from peripheral blood. The receptors derive from a man younger than 30 with COVID-19, enrolled during active disease.

The chain couples TRBV4-1 to TRBJ2-5; D is possibly TRBD1 (6 bases). The CDR3 length is 15 residues. The germline V gene has CDR1 MGHRA and CDR2 YSYEKL. The V end was cut by 4 bases, the J end by 0 bases, with 12 bases between. CDR3 region: CASSPSEGDQETQYF. The CDR3 nucleotides read TGCGCCAGCAGCCCCAGCGAGGGGGACCAAGAGACCCAGTACTTC.

To note about this clone: Other nucleotide sequences in the sample specify the same CDR3. The V and J genes are TRBV10-3 and TRBJ1-5, with D tentatively TRBD1 (5 bases). V was clipped by 3 bases and J by 2 bases, with 5 bases between them. The CDR3 spans 13 residues. CDR1 and CDR2 (germline): ENHRY, SYGVKD. CDR3 bases: TGTGCCATCAGTGACAGGGGCAATCAGCCCCAGCATTTT. Translation gives CAISDRGNQPQHF.

The chain recombines TRBV6-6 with TRBJ2-6; D is unclear. The CDR3 has 15 amino acids. V gave up 7 bases and J gave up 0 bases, with 10 bases separating them. The germline CDR1 and CDR2 sequences are MNHNY and SVGAGI (reference sequence). This chain's CDR3 is CASNSKPSGANVLTF. In nucleotides, the CDR3 is TGTGCCAGCAACTCGAAGCCCTCTGGGGCCAACGTCCTGACTTTC.

V usage is TRBV5-4 and J usage is TRBJ2-7; TRBD2 agrees at 14 bases. This CDR3 has 16 amino acids. Germline V gives CDR1 SGHNT, CDR2 YYREEE (reference sequence). With V trimmed by 1 base and J by 2 bases, 2 bases remained unmatched. The CDR3 sequence: CASSLWGLAGAYEQYF. Here the CDR3 DNA reads TGTGCCAGCAGCTTGTGGGGACTAGCGGGAGCCTACGAGCAGTACTTC.

The chain is built from TRBV2 and TRBJ1-2; 7 bases match TRBD1. CDR3 length: 13 amino acids. With 5 bases clipped from V and 7 bases from J, the junction kept 7 bases outside the gene matches. Germline CDR1 reads SNHLY; CDR2 reads FYNNEI. The CDR3 region is CASSLDRSLGYTF. The CDR3 region has the DNA TGTGCCAGCAGTCTGGACAGGTCTCTTGGCTACACCTTC.

V is TRBV7-9 and J is TRBJ1-1, with 9 positions matching TRBD1. From germline, CDR1 is SEHNR and CDR2 FQNEAQ (reference sequence). V lost 4 bases, J lost 6 bases, and 12 bases stayed unmatched. This CDR3 is built from 16 residues. For the CDR3, the DNA is TGTGCCAGCAGCTGGAAGCCGGGACAGGGAGTCGCTGAAGCTTTCTTT. Translating gives CASSWKPGQGVAEAFF.

The CDR3 region has the DNA TGCGCCAGCAGCCTACAGGGGGCTGATGGCTACACCTTC. Its protein product is CASSLQGADGYTF. The chain recombines TRBV5-1 with TRBJ1-2, with TRBD1 matching 9 bases. V shed 4 bases and J 6 bases; nucleotides not matched to a gene: 4. The CDR3 has 13 amino acids. From germline, CDR1 is SGHRS and CDR2 YFSETQ.

This chain joins TRBV27 and TRBJ2-5; perhaps TRBD2 as D (5 bases). V dropped 3 bases and J dropped 2 bases, with 16 bases sitting between them. In germline, CDR1 is MNHEY, CDR2 SMNVEV (reference sequence). The CDR3 is made up of 16 amino acids. The CDR3 spells CASSFGVPEPQETQYF. The CDR3 nucleotides read TGTGCCAGCAGTTTCGGGGTCCCCGAACCACAAGAGACCCAGTACTTC.

The chain recombines TRBV10-2 with TRBJ2-7, with 9 bases matching TRBD1. The germline V gene encodes CDR1 WSHSY and CDR2 SAAADI. Trimming took 7 bases from V and 5 from J; bases not matched to a gene: 6. The CDR3 runs to 13 residues. The CDR3 loop reads CASTGTGYNEQYF. The CDR3 DNA reads TGCGCCAGCACCGGGACAGGGTACAACGAGCAGTACTTC.

The chain combines TRBV5-1 with TRBJ1-4; tentative D call: TRBD1 (6 bases). Germline V CDR1 and CDR2: SGHRS, YFSETQ. CDR3 length: 15 residues. Trimming removed 4 bases from V and 5 bases from J, with 15 bases in between. CDR3 sequence reads: CASSHGQKSNEKLFF. CDR3 coding DNA: TGCGCCAGCAGCCACGGACAGAAGTCAAATGAAAAACTGTTTTTT.

This chain links TRBV19 with TRBJ1-1; TRBD1 agrees at 9 bases. Germline CDR1 and CDR2: LNHDA and SQIVND (reference sequence). CDR3 length: 13 residues. J gave up 6 bases and V 4 bases, and 3 bases lay outside the gene matches. CDR3 in DNA: TGTGCCAGTAGTACGACAGGGGGTTCTGAAGCTTTCTTT. Protein: CASSTTGGSEAFF.

Written as DNA, the CDR3 is TGTGCCAGCAGCCAAGCTACTTACGAGCAGTACTTC. Translation: CASSQATYEQYF. The V gene is TRBV3-1 (or the pseudogene TRBV3-2), the J gene TRBJ2-7; D not certain. Trimming pared 1 base from V and 4 bases from J, leaving 5 bases between. The V gene's germline CDR1 is LGHDT and CDR2 YNNKEL (reference sequence). The CDR3 totals 12 residues.

The chain is built from TRBV7-8 and TRBJ2-7; TRBD1 aligns across 8 bases. There are 15 residues in the CDR3. V shed 1 base, J shed 6 bases, and the junction held 8 bases outside the gene matches. The germline CDR1 and CDR2 sequences are SGHVS and FQNEAQ. In DNA, the CDR3 is TGTGCCAGCAGCTTAGGACAGGGGCAAGTTAGCGAGCAGTACTTC. Its translation: CASSLGQGQVSEQYF.

The chain is built from TRBV27 and TRBJ2-3, with D possibly TRBD1 on 7 matching bases. With 4 bases removed from V and 3 bases from J, the gap between germline ends came to 20 bases. Germline V lookup: CDR1 MNHEY, CDR2 SMNVEV (reference sequence). The CDR3 totals 17 residues. CDR3 amino acids: CASSSTTGEDVTDTQYF. The CDR3 nucleotides read TGTGCCAGCAGTTCTACTACAGGGGAGGATGTAACAGATACGCAGTATTTT.

Concerning this clone: At one end, the junction sequence differs from germline, possibly due to a read error. The V call is TRBV11-3, the J call TRBJ2-3; maybe TRBD1 (6 bases). In germline, CDR1 is SGHNT, CDR2 YENEEA. This CDR3 comprises 14 residues. The CDR3 DNA is TGTGCCAGCAGTTTAGGGACACCGGCGGATACGCAGTATTTT. It yields the protein CASSLGTPADTQYF.

V is TRBV5-1 and J is TRBJ1-5, with 9 bases fitting TRBD1. The ends lost 3 bases at V and 2 bases at J; junction bases unmatched: 12. The CDR3 spans 18 residues. Germline V gene sequence: CDR1 SGHRS, CDR2 YFSETQ. CDR3 sequence reads: CASSWPGQGPHGNQPQHF. Here the CDR3 DNA reads TGCGCCAGCAGCTGGCCGGGACAGGGCCCGCACGGCAATCAGCCCCAGCATTTT.

The rearrangement joins TRBV5-6 to TRBJ2-2; D unresolved. Per the germline V gene, CDR1 is SGHDT and CDR2 is YYEEEE. V was clipped by 4 bases and J by 0 bases, with 4 bases between them. The CDR3 is 13 amino acids. The CDR3 loop reads CASSTANTGELFF. The CDR3 DNA reads TGTGCCAGCAGCACGGCGAACACCGGGGAGCTGTTTTTT.

The rearrangement uses TRBV4-1 and TRBJ2-3; D call uncertain. V lost 0 bases, J lost 4 bases, and 11 bases lay in between. CDR1 is MGHRA and CDR2 is YSYEKL in the germline V gene. The CDR3 covers 15 residues. The CDR3, as DNA: TGCGCCAGCAGCCAAGATGGTCTTAAGCCAGATACGCAGTATTTT. This codes for CASSQDGLKPDTQYF.

This clone turned up a few times. V is TRBV5-1 and J is TRBJ2-1; TRBD2 might be the D (5 bases). The CDR3 loop spans 14 amino acids. Germline-derived CDR1 and CDR2 are SGHRS and YFSETQ. Trimming removed 0 bases at V and 6 bases at J, with 10 bases between. CDR3 coding DNA: TGCGCCAGCAGCTTGGGGGAGCCTGGCAATGAGCAGTTCTTC. Its protein product is CASSLGEPGNEQFF. The whole variable domain, filled in from reference TRBV5-1 and TRBJ2-1, reads KAGVTQTPRYLIKTRGQQVTLSCSPISGHRSVSWYQQTPGQGLQFLFEYFSETQRNKGNFPGRFSGRQFSNSRSEMNVSTLELGDSALYLCASSLGEPGNEQFFGPGTRLTVL.

This clone was observed a handful of times. The rearrangement links TRBV2 to TRBJ2-7; perhaps TRBD1 as D (6 bases). V was shortened by 2 bases and J by 7 bases, with 15 bases between the two germline ends. This CDR3 is built from 14 residues. Looked up from germline, CDR1 is SNHLY and CDR2 is FYNNEI. This CDR3 is CASSELPGDGEQYF. The CDR3 region has the DNA TGTGCCAGCAGTGAACTGCCAGGGGACGGAGAGCAGTACTTC.

This clone showed up just once. The chain joins TRBV4-1 to TRBJ2-5; 7 nucleotides match TRBD2. The CDR3 is 15 residues long. V gave up 1 base and J gave up 4 bases; unmatched junction bases: 6. CDR1 is MGHRA and CDR2 is YSYEKL in the germline V gene. The CDR3 loop is CASSQGEGRLETQYF. CDR3 bases: TGCGCCAGCAGCCAAGGGGAGGGAAGGTTAGAGACCCAGTACTTC.

The gene calls are TRBV27 and TRBJ2-7, with D possibly TRBD1 on 6 matching bases. Germline values: CDR1 MNHEY, CDR2 SMNVEV (reference sequence). The CDR3 covers 17 residues. The V end was cut by 2 bases, the J end by 2 bases, with 19 bases between. The CDR3 DNA is TGTGCCAGCAGTTTAAGGCAGCTCCGGGACACAACCTACGAGCAGTACTTC. Its protein is CASSLRQLRDTTYEQYF.

The V and J genes are TRBV6-5 and TRBJ2-1; no reliable D call. There are 11 residues in the CDR3. The germline V and J ends were trimmed by 10 bases and 5 bases, with 9 bases remaining between them. The germline V gene encodes CDR1 MNHEY and CDR2 SVGAGI. This CDR3 is CAILSHNEQFF. The CDR3 nucleotides are TGTGCCATCCTTTCTCACAATGAGCAGTTCTTC.

The chain has TRBV5-1 and TRBJ2-5, with 11 bases identical to TRBD2. Germline trimming cut 7 bases from V and 1 base from J; bases unmatched to any gene: 12. The CDR3 extends over 17 amino acids. From germline, CDR1 is SGHRS and CDR2 YFSETQ. The CDR3 DNA is TGCGCCAGCCGCCTAGCGGGGGGCTCACAAGTCCAAGAGACCCAGTACTTC. Protein: CASRLAGGSQVQETQYF.

The chain carries TRBV5-8 and TRBJ2-5; 10 bases are shared with TRBD2. Looked up from germline, CDR1 is SGHTS and CDR2 is YDEGEE. This CDR3 comprises 15 residues. V shed 5 bases, J shed 4 bases, and the junction held 8 bases outside the gene matches. CDR3 in DNA: TGTGCCAGCAGTCGTGGGACTAGCGAGACAGAGACCCAGTACTTC. It codes for CASSRGTSETETQYF.